This T cell receptor beta chain was identified during a study of T-cell memory formation after mild COVID-19. General study results and limits: Cross-reactive memory appears to have joined, as suggested by some responding clones showing up in pre-infection memory. Whereas later expanders leaned CD4+, clones contracting day 15 to 85 showed a balanced CD4/CD8 makeup. Unconfirmed was the SARS-CoV-2 specificity of second-wave clones that peaked on day 37.

This CDR3 spans 12 amino acids. The V end lost 3 bases, the J end lost 8 bases, and 10 bases lay between the germline ends. CDR1 and CDR2 (germline): LNHNV, YYDKDF (reference sequence). A word on this clonotype: Its antigen is not known.

TCRdb fed the 5' RACE reads into MiXCR, producing one record per CDR3 protein. The sample carries over 300,000 distinct CDR3 sequences, 20% to 25% recorded once. This chain connects TRBV15 to TRBJ1-1; D is uncertain. Sample: PBMCs or a T cell subset sorted from them (not recorded which). This receptor was identified in a young man who had mild COVID-19 (a few samples of this study predate the infection). Cell type and time point are not known. The CDR3 loop reads CATSSGYGEAFF. In nucleotides, the CDR3 is TGTGCCACCAGCAGCGGGTATGGGGAAGCTTTCTTT.